This T cell receptor beta chain came from a study of blood T cell repertoires in COVID-19. Germline lookup yields CDR1 SGDLS and CDR2 YYNGEE. This CDR3 has 15 amino acids. V was pared by 0 bases and J by 4 bases, with 3 bases of the junction left unmatched. Method: immunoSEQ multiplex PCR; TCRdb's copy keeps in-frame clones and lacks some. The repertoire holds over 45,000 clones, with 91% as singletons. This clone showed up just once. This chain joins TRBV9 and TRBJ2-1; TRBD1 aligns across 8 bases. Sequenced: peripheral blood. The sequence was collected from a human donor in a cohort sampled during active COVID-19. For the CDR3, the DNA is TGTGCCAGCAGCGTAGATGGGACAGGATACAATGAGCAGTTCTTC. Its translation is CASSVDGTGYNEQFF.